These 32 T cell receptor beta chains were all obtained from the same sample, sequenced in a study of T cell changes during pregnancy in multiple sclerosis. The data were produced by immunoSEQ multiplex PCR, yet TCRdb's version contains in-frame clones alone and is incomplete. This table holds over 30,000 clones, 70% to 90% found once. Sequenced material: CD8+ T cells from peripheral blood mononuclear cells, taken in the third trimester of pregnancy. The origin of the receptors is a female donor with multiple sclerosis, enrolled in a pregnancy study.

Comment on this clone: The junction and the germline gene differ at one end; a read error may be behind it. CDR3 bases: TGTGCCAGCAGTTTGGGGACTGACTCACCTGAAGCTTTCTTT. Amino acid sequence: CASSLGTDSPEAFF. This rearrangement joins TRBV5-6 to TRBJ1-1; TRBD1 is a possible D gene (5 bases). The germline CDR1 and CDR2 sequences are SGHDT and YYEEEE. The CDR3 contains 14 residues. The full variable domain, rest sourced from reference TRBV5-6 and TRBJ1-1, is DAGVTQSPTHLIKTRGQQVTLRCSPKSGHDTVSWYQQALGQGPQFIFQYYEEEERQRGNFPDRFSGHQFPNYSSELNVNALLLGDSALYLCASSLGTDSPEAFFGQGTRLTVV.

The chain recombines TRBV7-7 with TRBJ1-5, with D possibly TRBD1 on 5 matching bases. Between the trimmed V and J ends, which lost 1 base and 0 bases, there was a span of 25 bases. The V gene's germline CDR1 is SSHAT and CDR2 FNYEAQ (reference sequence). The CDR3 is 21 residues long. CDR3 amino acids: CASSLENPGQGRGYSNQPQHF. CDR3 DNA: TGTGCCAGCAGCTTAGAAAATCCCGGCCAGGGTAGGGGATATAGCAATCAGCCCCAGCATTTT.

This clone was counted once. This chain uses TRBV5-5 with TRBJ2-2; the D is unclear. The CDR3 is 13 amino acids. In germline, CDR1 is SGHKS, CDR2 YYEKEE (reference sequence). V gave up 7 bases and J gave up 3 bases, with 10 bases separating them. This chain's CDR3 is CASSFGYTGELFF. CDR3 DNA sequence: TGTGCCAGCTCCTTCGGGTACACCGGGGAGCTGTTTTTT.

This chain joins TRBV7-2 and TRBJ2-7, with D uncertain. There are 12 residues in the CDR3. The germline gives CDR1 SGHTA, CDR2 FQGNSA. Deletions cut 5 bases from V and 1 base from J, with 6 bases between. This CDR3 reads CASSPTSYEQYF. The CDR3 DNA is TGTGCCAGCAGCCCGACTTCCTACGAGCAGTACTTC.

The chain is built from TRBV4-3 and TRBJ1-4; D gene uncertain. Germline CDR1 reads LGHNA; CDR2 reads YSLEER. V lost 2 bases and J lost 6, with 19 bases in between. The CDR3 has 17 amino acids. CDR3 loop: CASSQPIYRSEYEKLFF. In DNA, the CDR3 is TGCGCCAGCAGCCAACCGATATACCGGAGCGAATATGAAAAACTGTTTTTT.

The J gene is TRBJ2-7, the V gene TRBV2, with 7 bases lining up with TRBD1. CDR1 and CDR2 from the germline V gene are SNHLY and FYNNEI. The CDR3 runs 14 residues. J lost 5 bases, V lost 11 bases, and 15 bases had no gene match. The CDR3 is CAANEEQGTHEQYF. In nucleotides, the CDR3 is TGTGCCGCTAATGAGGAACAGGGGACCCACGAGCAGTACTTC. The entire variable domain, with the rest obtained from reference TRBV2 and TRBJ2-7, is as follows: EPEVTQTPSHQVTQMGQEVILRCVPISNHLYFYWYRQILGQKVEFLVSFYNNEISEKSEIFDDQFSVERPDGSNFTLKIRSTKLEDSAMYFCAANEEQGTHEQYFGPGTRLTVT.

V is TRBV5-4 and J is TRBJ1-6; D is unresolved. Trimming stripped 0 bases from V and 7 bases from J, with 5 bases between. Germline values: CDR1 SGHNT, CDR2 YYREEE (reference sequence). CDR3 length: 13 residues. The CDR3 nucleotides read TGTGCCAGCAGCTTGGCCGGGAATTCACCCCTCCACTTT. It encodes CASSLAGNSPLHF.

The rearrangement joins TRBV13 to TRBJ2-3, with TRBD2 identical over 12 bases. V dropped 3 bases and J dropped 4; count of bases not matched to a gene: 5. Germline V gene lookup returns CDR1 PRHDT and CDR2 FYEKMQ (reference sequence). The CDR3 length is 16 residues. CDR3 protein: CASSFRTSGDADTQYF. CDR3 nucleotide sequence: TGTGCCAGCAGCTTCCGGACTAGCGGGGACGCAGATACGCAGTATTTT.

The genes are TRBV5-4 and TRBJ1-1; unclear D gene. CDR3 length: 15 amino acids. Looked up from germline, CDR1 is SGHNT and CDR2 is YYREEE (reference sequence). Trimming pared 0 bases from V and 5 bases from J, leaving 14 bases between. The CDR3 protein is CASSLAAGSGTEAFF. In DNA form, the CDR3 reads TGTGCCAGCAGCTTGGCCGCCGGGAGTGGGACTGAAGCTTTCTTT.

This clone was detected once. The chain is built from TRBV6-5 and TRBJ2-1, with 8 bases fitting TRBD2. The junction had 4 bases not matched to a gene; V was cut back by 6 bases and J by 6 bases. Per the germline V gene, CDR1 is MNHEY and CDR2 is SVGAGI. The CDR3 is 13 amino acids. The CDR3 nucleotides read TGTGCCAGCAGCCTGGGACTAGGCAATGAGCAGTTCTTC. Its translation is CASSLGLGNEQFF.

The chain uses TRBV9 and TRBJ1-3, with D tentatively TRBD1 (5 bases). Trimming left V 7 bases short and J 3 bases short, with 14 bases between. Germline V gene data show CDR1 as SGDLS and CDR2 as YYNGEE. This CDR3 has 14 amino acids. CDR3 nucleotide sequence: TGTGCCAGCTCTAGGGGCGACAGTGGAAACACCATATATTTT. It codes for CASSRGDSGNTIYF.

The chain recombines TRBV9 with TRBJ1-1; D ambiguous. Germline-derived CDR1 and CDR2 are SGDLS and YYNGEE. The CDR3 runs to 13 residues. The V gene lost 3 bases and the J gene lost 7 bases, with 13 bases spanning the gap. The CDR3: CASSATGEFEAFF. The CDR3 region has the DNA TGTGCCAGCAGCGCTACGGGAGAGTTTGAAGCTTTCTTT.

The V gene is TRBV2, the J gene TRBJ1-2; 8 bases line up with TRBD1. CDR3 size: 14 residues. The germline V gene encodes CDR1 SNHLY and CDR2 FYNNEI. J was trimmed by 9 bases and V by 4 bases; bases with no gene match: 10. The CDR3 region has the DNA TGTGCCAGCAGTGGAGACAGGGGACTTATTAGCTACACCTTC. Amino acids: CASSGDRGLISYTF.

This clone was detected a few times. The chain joins TRBV6-1 to TRBJ2-7, with 8 bases fitting TRBD1. Germline CDR1 and CDR2: MNHNS and SASEGT. The CDR3 has 16 amino acids. J gave up 5 bases and V 2 bases, and 11 bases lay outside the gene matches. CDR3 in amino acids: CASSEPPGQGPDEQYF. The CDR3 coding sequence is TGTGCCAGCAGTGAACCGCCCGGACAGGGTCCGGACGAGCAGTACTTC.

The chain couples TRBV4-2 to TRBJ2-7; D perhaps matches TRBD2 (6 bases). This CDR3 contains 13 residues. Trimming removed 2 bases from V and 4 bases from J, with 9 bases in between. Germline lookup yields CDR1 LGHNA and CDR2 YNFKEQ. The CDR3 is CASSQPGGYEQYF. The CDR3 DNA follows: TGTGCCAGCAGCCAACCTGGGGGGTACGAGCAGTACTTC.

This sequence joins TRBV7-2 and TRBJ2-7; 8 positions match TRBD2. The CDR3 is made up of 15 amino acids. CDR1 is SGHTA, CDR2 FQGNSA, per germline. The V and J ends lost 2 bases and 3 bases, in that order; junction bases with no gene match: 6. The CDR3 here is CASSLRLAPIYEQYF. In DNA, the CDR3 is TGTGCCAGCAGCTTAAGACTAGCGCCGATCTACGAGCAGTACTTC.

The sample holds one count of this clone. The V gene is TRBV5-6, the J gene TRBJ2-3, with 10 bases aligning to TRBD1. The CDR3 has 14 residues. Trimming took 3 bases from V and 3 from J; bases not matched to a gene: 1. The germline V gene encodes CDR1 SGHDT and CDR2 YYEEEE. Written as DNA, the CDR3 is TGTGCCAGCAGCTCGGGACAGGGGACAGATACGCAGTATTTT. This translates into CASSSGQGTDTQYF.

This sequence joins TRBV2 and TRBJ1-1; D ambiguous. The CDR3 loop spans 13 amino acids. Trimming left V 2 bases short and J 6 bases short, with 10 bases between. Germline V gives CDR1 SNHLY, CDR2 FYNNEI. This chain's CDR3 is CASSEWREAEAFF. The CDR3 DNA sequence: TGTGCCAGCAGTGAATGGCGGGAGGCTGAAGCTTTCTTT.

This clone has only a few counts. V is TRBV2 and J is TRBJ1-1, with 7 bases identical to TRBD1. Germline CDR1 SNHLY, CDR2 FYNNEI. After removal of 3 bases from V and 3 bases from J, the junction contained 7 bases not matched to a gene. The CDR3 spans 15 residues. CDR3 in amino acids: CASSDPQGEDTEAFF. CDR3 in DNA: TGTGCCAGCAGTGATCCTCAGGGGGAAGACACTGAAGCTTTCTTT.

The chain has TRBV5-6 and TRBJ1-2, with TRBD1 as a possible D gene (6 bases). This CDR3 region has 13 residues. Germline values: CDR1 SGHDT, CDR2 YYEEEE. V lost 1 base and J 4 bases, leaving 8 bases between the germline ends. CDR3 loop: CASSLQGPYGYTF. CDR3 coding DNA: TGTGCCAGCAGCTTGCAGGGGCCCTATGGCTACACCTTC.

CDR3 protein: CASSPWSGDLSDTQYF. For the CDR3, the DNA is TGTGCCAGCAGCCCTTGGAGCGGGGATTTATCCGATACGCAGTATTTT. V is TRBV5-6 and J is TRBJ2-3, with 7 bases lining up with TRBD2. The J segment lost 6 bases and the V segment lost 4 bases, leaving 14 bases of the junction unmatched. This CDR3 comprises 16 residues. Germline V gene sequence: CDR1 SGHDT, CDR2 YYEEEE.

V is TRBV7-2 and J is TRBJ2-3; 13 positions agree with TRBD2. Losses at the gene ends were 5 bases for V and 6 bases for J; bases not matched to a gene: 8. CDR3 length equals 16 residues. Germline V CDR1 and CDR2: SGHTA, FQGNSA. CDR3 DNA: TGTGCCAGCAGCATGGGACTAGCGGGGTCATTCGATACGCAGTATTTT. Its translation is CASSMGLAGSFDTQYF. Together with reference TRBV7-2 and TRBJ2-3, the CDR3 gives the full variable domain: GAGVSQSPSNKVTEKGKDVELRCDPISGHTALYWYRQSLGQGLEFLIYFQGNSAPDKSGLPSDRFSAERTGGSVSTLTIQRTQQEDSAVYLCASSMGLAGSFDTQYFGPGTRLTVL.

In DNA, the CDR3 is TGTGCCAGCAGCTTAGTGTTTACTAGTCGGGAGACCCAGTACTTC. It encodes CASSLVFTSRETQYF. V gene TRBV7-6 combines with J gene TRBJ2-5, with D perhaps matching TRBD2 (5 bases). Trimming shortened V by 1 base and J by 5 bases, and 14 bases separated the two germline ends. Germline V lookup: CDR1 SGHVS, CDR2 FNYEAQ. The CDR3 sequence is 15 residues long. Full variable domain (remainder filled in from reference TRBV7-6 and TRBJ2-5): GAGVSQSPRYKVTKRGQDVALRCDPISGHVSLYWYRQALGQGPEFLTYFNYEAQQDKSGLPNDRFSAERPEGSISTLTIQRTEQRDSAMYRCASSLVFTSRETQYFGPGTRLLVL.

The V and J genes are TRBV9 and TRBJ2-1, with 8 bases identical to TRBD2. Losses at the gene ends were 4 bases for V and 0 bases for J; bases not matched to a gene: 3. CDR1 and CDR2 (germline): SGDLS, YYNGEE. The CDR3 is 15 amino acids. The DNA for the CDR3 is TGTGCCAGCAGCCCCACTAGCGGCTCCTACAATGAGCAGTTCTTC. It is translated as CASSPTSGSYNEQFF.

This chain joins TRBV4-1 and TRBJ1-1; D is perhaps TRBD1 (6 bases). The CDR3 has 15 residues. CDR1 and CDR2 from the germline V gene are MGHRA and YSYEKL. Between the trimmed V and J ends, which lost 1 base and 4 bases, there was a span of 13 bases. The DNA of the CDR3 is TGCGCCAGCAGCCAAGGAGGGACACCAAGCACTGAAGCTTTCTTT. This sequence encodes CASSQGGTPSTEAFF.

The chain has TRBV10-3 and TRBJ2-7, with 8 bases that match TRBD1. This CDR3 is built from 12 residues. With 6 bases clipped from V and 3 bases from J, the junction kept 1 base outside the gene matches. Germline values: CDR1 ENHRY, CDR2 SYGVKD. The CDR3 loop reads CAIRDRVYEQYF. The CDR3 DNA follows: TGTGCCATCAGGGACAGGGTCTACGAGCAGTACTTC.

The chain combines TRBV7-6 with TRBJ1-1; 10 nucleotides match TRBD1. Trimming removed 5 bases from V and 3 bases from J; junction bases left unmatched: 3. Germline CDR1 reads SGHVS; CDR2 reads FNYEAQ. This CDR3 has 14 residues. The CDR3, as DNA: TGTGCCAGCAGCACGGGACAGGGGTACACTGAAGCTTTCTTT. Its protein product is CASSTGQGYTEAFF.

This clone showed up just once. The chain links TRBV19 to TRBJ1-2; 10 bases line up with TRBD1. J gave up 4 bases and V 5 bases, and 4 bases lay outside the gene matches. CDR3 size: 14 residues. CDR1 LNHDA and CDR2 SQIVND come from the germline V gene (reference sequence). The CDR3 region is CASSPGTGVYGYTF. The CDR3 coding sequence is TGTGCCAGTAGTCCCGGGACAGGGGTCTATGGCTACACCTTC.

V and J are TRBV9 and TRBJ2-6, with no clear D. Germline CDR1 reads SGDLS; CDR2 reads YYNGEE. The CDR3 sequence is 18 residues long. The V and J ends lost 3 bases and 0 bases respectively, with 16 bases between them. CDR3 sequence (DNA): TGTGCCAGCAGCGCCCCGCACTCGCCTAGCTCTGGGGCCAACGTCCTGACTTTC. Its protein is CASSAPHSPSSGANVLTF.

The sample holds one count of this clone. This sequence joins TRBV10-3 and TRBJ1-4; D call uncertain. Germline CDR1 and CDR2: ENHRY and SYGVKD. Trimming took off 5 bases at V and 3 bases at J, with 16 bases between the two ends. The CDR3 is made up of 16 amino acids. The CDR3 sequence is CAISNSLEEANEKLFF. As DNA, the CDR3 is TGTGCCATCAGTAATTCCCTCGAGGAGGCTAATGAAAAACTGTTTTTT.

This sequence joins TRBV6-5 and TRBJ2-3; 7 bases align to TRBD2. Germline V lookup: CDR1 MNHEY, CDR2 SVGAGI. V lost 3 bases to trimming and J lost 2 bases; unmatched junction nucleotides: 5. The CDR3 consists of 15 residues. The CDR3, as DNA: TGTGCCAGCAGTTATGGGGGGGTAAACACAGATACGCAGTATTTT. This translates into CASSYGGVNTDTQYF.

The chain uses TRBV9 and TRBJ2-2, with TRBD2 matching over 11 bases. Germline CDR1 reads SGDLS; CDR2 reads YYNGEE. Losses at the gene ends were 5 bases for V and 6 bases for J; bases not matched to a gene: 6. The CDR3 extends over 15 amino acids. The CDR3 DNA sequence: TGTGCCAGCAGATTAGCGGGGGGGCCGGCCGGGGAGCTGTTTTTT. As protein: CASRLAGGPAGELFF.